This record looks at one T cell receptor beta chain sequence and its context. In the original workflow: Reference gene primer amplification in the assay estimated nucleated cell counts. Data came from immunoSEQ multiplex PCR; TCRdb stores just in-frame clones and leaves some out. V, J and clone size are taken as reported in that table, and D and trimming were inferred from the DNA itself. The table has roughly 200,000 clones, approximately 80% seen once; the top ten hold around 25%. The data belong to a study of blood T cell repertoires in COVID-19. Study information: Collection of acute and convalescent COVID-19 samples took place in the United States, Italy and Spain. Nucleic acid was either cDNA or gDNA, and it came from T cells, B-cell-depleted T cells, or PBMCs.

Germline V CDR1 and CDR2: LNHNV, YYDKDF (reference sequence). The junction had 16 bases not matched to a gene; V was cut back by 3 bases and J by 4 bases. The CDR3 runs 18 residues. The sequenced sample consisted of peripheral blood. The sequence was obtained from a man aged 40-55 years with acute or convalescent COVID-19. V usage is TRBV15 and J usage is TRBJ2-5; TRBD1 aligns across 8 bases. CDR3 nucleotide sequence: TGTGCCACCAGCAGGGCGGGATCGGCCGGACAGGGTCGAGAGACCCAGTACTTC. It encodes CATSRAGSAGQGRETQYF. Supplemented by reference TRBV15 and TRBJ2-5, the full variable domain reads DAMVIQNPRYQVTQFGKPVTLSCSQTLNHNVMYWYQQKSSQAPKLLFHYYDKDFNNEADTPDNFQSRRPNTSFCFLDIRSPGLGDTAMYLCATSRAGSAGQGRETQYFGPGTRLLVL.